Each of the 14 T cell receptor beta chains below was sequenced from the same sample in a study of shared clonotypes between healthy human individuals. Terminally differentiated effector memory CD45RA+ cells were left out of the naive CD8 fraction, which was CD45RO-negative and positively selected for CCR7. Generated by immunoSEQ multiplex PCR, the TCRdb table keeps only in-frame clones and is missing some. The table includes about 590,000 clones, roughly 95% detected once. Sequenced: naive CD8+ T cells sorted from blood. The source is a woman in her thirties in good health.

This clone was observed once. The CDR3 DNA reads TGTGCCAGCAGTTTTCTACCACAGGGGGACTTTGGATATGGCTACACCTTC. It encodes CASSFLPQGDFGYGYTF. The chain carries TRBV27 and TRBJ1-2; TRBD1 matches at 8 bases. This CDR3 spans 17 amino acids. The trim removed 3 bases at V and 5 bases at J, leaving 14 bases unmatched. Germline CDR1 is MNHEY and CDR2 is SMNVEV (reference sequence).

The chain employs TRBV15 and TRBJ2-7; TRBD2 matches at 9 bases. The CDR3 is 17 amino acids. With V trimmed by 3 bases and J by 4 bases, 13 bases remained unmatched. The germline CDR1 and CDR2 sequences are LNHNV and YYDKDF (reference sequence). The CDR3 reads CATSSLREGPRSYEQYF. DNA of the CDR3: TGTGCCACCAGCAGTCTGCGGGAGGGCCCTAGGAGTTACGAGCAGTACTTC.

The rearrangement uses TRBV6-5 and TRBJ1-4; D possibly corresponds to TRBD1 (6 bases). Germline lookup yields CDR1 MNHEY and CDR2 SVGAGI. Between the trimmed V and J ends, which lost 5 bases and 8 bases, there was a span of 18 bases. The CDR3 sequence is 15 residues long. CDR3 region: CASSAGGGLREKLFF. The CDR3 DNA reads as TGTGCCAGCAGTGCCGGTGGGGGGCTAAGAGAAAAACTGTTTTTT.

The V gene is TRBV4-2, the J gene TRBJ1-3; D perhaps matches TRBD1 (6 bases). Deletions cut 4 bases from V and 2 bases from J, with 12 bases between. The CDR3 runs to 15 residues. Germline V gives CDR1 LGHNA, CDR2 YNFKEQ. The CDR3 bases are TGTGCCAGCAGCCCAAGCACAGGGCCTGGAAACACCATATATTTT. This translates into CASSPSTGPGNTIYF.

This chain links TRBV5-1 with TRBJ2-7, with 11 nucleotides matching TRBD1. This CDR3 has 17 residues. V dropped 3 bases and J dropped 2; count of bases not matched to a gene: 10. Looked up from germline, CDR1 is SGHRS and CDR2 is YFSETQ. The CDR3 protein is CASSSTPRGQGAYEQYF. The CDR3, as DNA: TGCGCCAGCAGCTCAACGCCGCGGGGACAGGGGGCCTACGAGCAGTACTTC.

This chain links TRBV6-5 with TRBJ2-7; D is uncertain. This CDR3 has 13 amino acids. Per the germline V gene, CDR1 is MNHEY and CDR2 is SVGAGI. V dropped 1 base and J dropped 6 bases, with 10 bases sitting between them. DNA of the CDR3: TGTGCCAGCAGTTACTTAAAGGGCCCCGAGCAGTACTTC. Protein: CASSYLKGPEQYF.

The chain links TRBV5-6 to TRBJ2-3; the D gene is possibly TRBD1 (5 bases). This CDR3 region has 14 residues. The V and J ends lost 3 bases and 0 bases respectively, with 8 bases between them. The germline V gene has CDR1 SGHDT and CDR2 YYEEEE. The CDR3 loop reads CASSSTVSTDTQYF. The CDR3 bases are TGTGCCAGCAGCTCGACAGTTAGCACAGATACGCAGTATTTT.

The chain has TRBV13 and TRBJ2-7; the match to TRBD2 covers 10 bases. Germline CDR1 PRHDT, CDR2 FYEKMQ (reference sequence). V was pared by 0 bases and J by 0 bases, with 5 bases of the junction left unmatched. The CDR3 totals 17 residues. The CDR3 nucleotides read TGTGCCAGCAGCTTAGGCCGTTCTAGCGGGGGCTCCTACGAGCAGTACTTC. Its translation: CASSLGRSSGGSYEQYF.

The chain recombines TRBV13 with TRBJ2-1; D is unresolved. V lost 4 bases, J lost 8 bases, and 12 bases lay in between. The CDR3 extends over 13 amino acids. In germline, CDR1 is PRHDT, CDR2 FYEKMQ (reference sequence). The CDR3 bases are TGTGCCAGCAGCTCGGGTTTCTCCCATGAGCAGTTCTTC. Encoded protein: CASSSGFSHEQFF.

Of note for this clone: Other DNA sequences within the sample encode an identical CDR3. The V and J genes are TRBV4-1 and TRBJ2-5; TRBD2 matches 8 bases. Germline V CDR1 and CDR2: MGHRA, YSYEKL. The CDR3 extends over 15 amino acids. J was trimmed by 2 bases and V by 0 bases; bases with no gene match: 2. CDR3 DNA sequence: TGCGCCAGCAGCCAAGATCTAGCGGGTCAAGAGACCCAGTACTTC. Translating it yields CASSQDLAGQETQYF.

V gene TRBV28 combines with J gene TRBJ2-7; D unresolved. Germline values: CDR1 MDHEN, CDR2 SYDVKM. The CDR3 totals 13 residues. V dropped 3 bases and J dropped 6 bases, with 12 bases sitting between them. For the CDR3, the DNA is TGTGCCAGCAGTTTGGGGTCCTTCCCCGAGCAGTACTTC. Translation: CASSLGSFPEQYF.

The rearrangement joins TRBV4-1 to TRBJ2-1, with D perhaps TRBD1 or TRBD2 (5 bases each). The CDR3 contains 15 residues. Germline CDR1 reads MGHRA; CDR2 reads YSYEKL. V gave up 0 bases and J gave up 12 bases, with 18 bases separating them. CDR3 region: CASSQDSRVRTSQFF. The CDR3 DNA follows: TGCGCCAGCAGCCAAGACAGCAGGGTAAGGACTTCGCAGTTCTTC.

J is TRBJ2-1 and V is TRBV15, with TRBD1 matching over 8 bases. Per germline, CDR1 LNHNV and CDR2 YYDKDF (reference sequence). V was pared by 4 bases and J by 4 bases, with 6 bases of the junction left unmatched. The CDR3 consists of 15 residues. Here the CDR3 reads CATSIGQGLYNEQFF. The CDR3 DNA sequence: TGTGCCACCAGCATAGGACAGGGCCTTTACAATGAGCAGTTCTTC. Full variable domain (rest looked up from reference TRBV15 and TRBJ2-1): DAMVIQNPRYQVTQFGKPVTLSCSQTLNHNVMYWYQQKSSQAPKLLFHYYDKDFNNEADTPDNFQSRRPNTSFCFLDIRSPGLGDTAMYLCATSIGQGLYNEQFFGPGTRLTVL.

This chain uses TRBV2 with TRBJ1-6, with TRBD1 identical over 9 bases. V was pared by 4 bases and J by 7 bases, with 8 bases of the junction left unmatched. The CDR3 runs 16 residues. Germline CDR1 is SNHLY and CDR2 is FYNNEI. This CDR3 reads CASSGPGQGYNSPLHF. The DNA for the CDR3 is TGTGCCAGCAGTGGCCCGGGACAGGGTTACAATTCACCCCTCCACTTT.